Given below is one T cell receptor (beta chain) in context. Its specificity is unknown. This specimen comes from a study of cytomegalovirus exposure and HLA in healthy donors. Study-level findings and limits: Researchers had no immune exposure information except CMV serostatus available. What was likely a sequencing artifact was a cluster of highly shared sequence variants.

In nominal health when sampled, donors likely had unrecorded immune exposures nonetheless. The PCR was carried out with 60 Vbeta primers and 13 Jbeta primers. The method was immunoSEQ multiplex PCR; TCRdb's version includes in-frame clones alone and lacks a portion of them. This table has over 250,000 clones, roughly 85% appearing once. The sequencing sample was made of PBMCs. The source of this sequence is a man aged 35-49 years in good health and CMV-seropositive.

The CDR3 spells CASSLVAIAGVGEQYF. The CDR3 DNA sequence: TGCGCCAGCAGCTTGGTGGCCATAGCGGGAGTCGGGGAGCAGTACTTC. The rearrangement links TRBV5-1 to TRBJ2-7; 9 nucleotides agree with TRBD2. V was pared by 0 bases and J by 7 bases, with 11 bases of the junction left unmatched. CDR3 length: 16 amino acids. CDR1 SGHRS and CDR2 YFSETQ come from the germline V gene.